These 25 T cell receptor beta chains share one sample of origin, sequenced in a study of cytomegalovirus exposure and HLA in healthy donors. TCRdb's table, derived via immunoSEQ multiplex PCR, lists solely in-frame clones and lacks some. The data show some 140,000 clones, about 80% seen once. The sample was PBMCs. These receptors all stem from a man between 25 and 39 years old in good health and CMV-seropositive.

The V and J genes are TRBV7-2 and TRBJ2-7; 7 nucleotides align to TRBD1. The junction had 10 bases not matched to a gene; V was cut back by 3 bases and J by 2 bases. This CDR3 comprises 16 residues. Germline CDR1 is SGHTA and CDR2 is FQGNSA. CDR3: CASSFIHNDRAYEQYF. DNA of the CDR3: TGTGCCAGCAGCTTCATACACAACGACAGGGCCTACGAGCAGTACTTC.

This clone was seen a handful of times. Relative to the germline gene, one junction end is altered; a read error may explain this. In the same sample, other DNA sequences code for this CDR3. The rearrangement links TRBV5-1 to TRBJ2-1; D possibly corresponds to TRBD2 (6 bases). The CDR3 totals 14 residues. Germline V gene lookup returns CDR1 SGHRS and CDR2 YFSETQ. The CDR3, as DNA: TGTGCCAGCAGCTTGGTAGCGGAGTACAATGAGCAGTTCTTC. Translation gives CASSLVAEYNEQFF.

The chain is built from TRBV28 and TRBJ2-7, with 8 bases that match TRBD1. The ends lost 6 bases at V and 7 bases at J; junction bases unmatched: 5. The CDR3 contains 12 residues. Germline CDR1 is MDHEN and CDR2 is SYDVKM. This CDR3 is CASRLDREEQYF. CDR3 DNA sequence: TGTGCCAGCAGGTTGGACAGGGAAGAGCAGTACTTC.

V is TRBV7-3 and J is TRBJ2-2; 8 positions match TRBD2. The germline V gene has CDR1 SGHTA and CDR2 FQGTGA. V lost 0 bases to trimming and J lost 4 bases; unmatched junction nucleotides: 13. CDR3 length: 19 amino acids. In DNA form, the CDR3 reads TGTGCCAGCAGCTTAACGGGGCCCAGCGGGAGAGGGACCACCGGGGAGCTGTTTTTT. Protein: CASSLTGPSGRGTTGELFF.

Only one count was recorded for this clone. The chain recombines TRBV4-3 with TRBJ1-2; no definite D call. V was trimmed by 2 bases and J by 0 bases, leaving 10 bases between them. This CDR3 has 15 residues. CDR1 is LGHNA, CDR2 YSLEER, per germline. The CDR3 DNA sequence: TGCGCCAGCAGCCAACGTAGAACCGCTAACTATGGCTACACCTTC. Protein product: CASSQRRTANYGYTF.

The chain links TRBV7-3 to TRBJ2-7; TRBD2 agrees at 8 bases. Germline values: CDR1 SGHTA, CDR2 FQGTGA. The CDR3 extends over 14 amino acids. V shed 4 bases, J shed 6 bases, and the junction held 8 bases outside the gene matches. The CDR3, as DNA: TGTGCCAGCAGCTCCGGGAGGGGCGGGCGCGAGCAGTACTTC. It encodes CASSSGRGGREQYF.

V is TRBV19 and J is TRBJ1-2; D remains unclear. V was cut by 1 base and J by 4 bases, with 16 bases left in between. The CDR3 sequence is 16 residues long. In germline, CDR1 is LNHDA, CDR2 SQIVND (reference sequence). CDR3 loop: CASSIVTPQGGYGYTF. CDR3 sequence (DNA): TGTGCCAGTAGTATAGTAACACCCCAAGGCGGCTATGGCTACACCTTC.

The V gene is TRBV19, the J gene TRBJ2-1; D gene ambiguous. Trimming removed 3 bases at V and 8 bases at J, with 11 bases between. Germline V CDR1 and CDR2: LNHDA, SQIVND (reference sequence). The CDR3 has 13 residues. The CDR3 sequence: CASSMYSPDEQFF. The CDR3 coding sequence is TGTGCCAGTAGTATGTACTCTCCTGATGAGCAGTTCTTC.

This clone was recorded once. The chain recombines TRBV28 with TRBJ2-7; D gene unclear. Germline V gene lookup returns CDR1 MDHEN and CDR2 SYDVKM. CDR3 length equals 15 residues. V was cut by 6 bases and J by 7 bases, with 22 bases left in between. The CDR3 sequence: CASRSIGETFNEQYF. The CDR3 bases are TGTGCCAGCAGATCCATTGGTGAAACTTTTAATGAGCAGTACTTC.

The chain recombines TRBV6-6 with TRBJ2-3, with 8 bases identical to TRBD2. Germline V gives CDR1 MNHNY, CDR2 SVGAGI (reference sequence). The CDR3 runs to 14 residues. V dropped 8 bases and J dropped 2; count of bases not matched to a gene: 6. The CDR3 is CASRGGTTTDTQYF. CDR3 sequence (DNA): TGTGCCAGCCGGGGGGGAACAACCACAGATACGCAGTATTTT.

The chain couples TRBV11-2 to TRBJ2-7; D remains ambiguous. The CDR3 consists of 14 residues. V lost 5 bases and J lost 2, with 13 bases in between. Per the germline V gene, CDR1 is SGHAT and CDR2 is FQNNGV. This CDR3 is CASSATPSPYEQYF. The CDR3 DNA sequence: TGTGCCAGCAGCGCCACTCCTTCCCCCTACGAGCAGTACTTC.

The rearrangement joins TRBV5-1 to TRBJ2-4; the match to TRBD1 covers 10 bases. The CDR3 is 18 amino acids. Germline-derived CDR1 and CDR2 are SGHRS and YFSETQ. The V gene end was trimmed by 0 bases and the J gene end by 0 bases; junction bases not matched to a gene: 6. In DNA form, the CDR3 reads TGCGCCAGCAGCTTGGCCGGACAGGGGGTTCTAGCCAAAAACATTCAGTACTTC. This gives the protein CASSLAGQGVLAKNIQYF.

This chain connects TRBV11-3 to TRBJ2-6, with 8 bases identical to TRBD2. CDR3 length: 20 amino acids. Germline loops: CDR1 SGHNT, CDR2 YENEEA. V shed 2 bases, J shed 0 bases, and the junction held 12 bases outside the gene matches. The CDR3 loop is CASSLRAPGGASSGANVLTF. CDR3 DNA: TGTGCCAGCAGCTTAAGGGCCCCGGGGGGGGCCAGCTCTGGGGCCAACGTCCTGACTTTC.

The V call is TRBV6-1, the J call TRBJ2-1; 8 bases are shared with TRBD2. The ends lost 10 bases at V and 1 base at J; junction bases unmatched: 6. The CDR3 covers 14 residues. Germline V gene lookup returns CDR1 MNHNS and CDR2 SASEGT. Here the CDR3 reads CATQLAASYNEQFF. CDR3 nucleotide sequence: TGTGCCACCCAACTAGCGGCATCCTACAATGAGCAGTTCTTC.

The CDR3 region is CASSQQGWSTEAFF. CDR3 DNA: TGTGCCAGCAGCCAGCAGGGGTGGAGTACTGAAGCTTTCTTT. The V gene is TRBV7-9, the J gene TRBJ1-1, with a possible D match to TRBD1 (6 bases). This CDR3 contains 14 residues. With 5 bases removed from V and 5 bases from J, the gap between germline ends came to 15 bases. Germline V gene sequence: CDR1 SEHNR, CDR2 FQNEAQ (reference sequence).

The chain carries TRBV29-1 and TRBJ2-3, with 9 bases fitting TRBD1. Germline CDR1 is SQVTM and CDR2 is ANQGSEA. The CDR3 consists of 13 residues. V was clipped by 6 bases and J by 3 bases; unmatched bases: 4. CDR3 DNA: TGCAGCGTGGACAGGGGTGGAACAGATACGCAGTATTTT. It is translated as CSVDRGGTDTQYF.

V is TRBV6-1 and J is TRBJ1-4; TRBD1 might be the D (5 bases). CDR3 length equals 17 residues. Germline CDR1 reads MNHNS; CDR2 reads SASEGT. Trimming took 2 bases from V and 0 from J, leaving 13 bases between them. CDR3 residues: CASSERPGLATNEKLFF. In nucleotides, the CDR3 is TGTGCCAGCAGTGAACGCCCGGGACTAGCAACTAATGAAAAACTGTTTTTT.

The chain carries TRBV5-1 and TRBJ1-5; 7 nucleotides match TRBD1. CDR1 is SGHRS, CDR2 YFSETQ, per germline. The trim removed 0 bases at V and 3 bases at J, leaving 3 bases unmatched. CDR3 length equals 15 residues. The CDR3 sequence: CASSLAGTANQPQHF. The CDR3, as DNA: TGCGCCAGCAGCTTGGCCGGGACAGCCAATCAGCCCCAGCATTTT.

The chain employs TRBV5-4 and TRBJ2-7, with D perhaps matching TRBD2 (6 bases). This CDR3 comprises 15 residues. V lost 1 base and J lost 2, with 13 bases in between. From germline, CDR1 is SGHNT and CDR2 YYREEE (reference sequence). The CDR3 loop is CASSLRSGVAYEQYF. As DNA, the CDR3 is TGTGCCAGCAGCTTGAGGTCGGGAGTGGCCTACGAGCAGTACTTC.

This chain joins TRBV4-3 and TRBJ1-6; the D is unclear. The CDR3 is made up of 13 amino acids. V was trimmed by 0 bases and J by 8 bases, leaving 5 bases between them. Per germline, CDR1 LGHNA and CDR2 YSLEER. CDR3 residues: CASSQDTDSPLHF. The CDR3 DNA sequence: TGCGCCAGCAGCCAAGATACGGATTCACCCCTCCACTTT.

The rearrangement joins TRBV27 to TRBJ1-5, with D possibly matching TRBD1 (6 bases). The CDR3 length is 15 residues. Trimming took off 5 bases at V and 0 bases at J, with 11 bases between the two ends. The germline V gene has CDR1 MNHEY and CDR2 SMNVEV (reference sequence). DNA for the CDR3: TGTGCCAGCAGTCCCCAGGGGAATAGCAATCAGCCCCAGCATTTT. The encoded protein is CASSPQGNSNQPQHF.

The chain couples TRBV5-6 to TRBJ1-6; tentatively, D is TRBD1 (6 bases). Germline V gene sequence: CDR1 SGHDT, CDR2 YYEEEE. This CDR3 has 15 residues. V gave up 4 bases and J gave up 7 bases, with 15 bases separating them. DNA for the CDR3: TGTGCCAGCAGCCTTCCAAGGACAGTAAATTCACCCCTCCACTTT. Its protein product is CASSLPRTVNSPLHF. The full variable domain, its missing parts supplied by reference TRBV5-6 and TRBJ1-6, is DAGVTQSPTHLIKTRGQQVTLRCSPKSGHDTVSWYQQALGQGPQFIFQYYEEEERQRGNFPDRFSGHQFPNYSSELNVNALLLGDSALYLCASSLPRTVNSPLHFGNGTRLTVT.

The V call is TRBV9, the J call TRBJ2-3, with TRBD2 matching 9 bases. Germline lookup yields CDR1 SGDLS and CDR2 YYNGEE. The CDR3 contains 17 residues. The trim removed 0 bases at V and 2 bases at J, leaving 7 bases unmatched. CDR3 DNA: TGTGCCAGCAGCGTAGCGAAGCGGGGGGTCCCCACAGATACGCAGTATTTT. Translation gives CASSVAKRGVPTDTQYF.

The rearrangement uses TRBV19 and TRBJ2-5; TRBD2 aligns across 13 bases. Germline assignment: CDR1 LNHDA and CDR2 SQIVND (reference sequence). Trimming took 3 bases from V and 5 from J; bases not matched to a gene: 6. The CDR3 has 16 residues. CDR3 sequence reads: CASSMGTTSGGETQYF. CDR3 nucleotide sequence: TGTGCCAGTAGTATGGGAACGACTAGCGGGGGGGAGACCCAGTACTTC.

The chain carries TRBV7-8 and TRBJ2-7; D gene unclear. With 2 bases removed from V and 3 bases from J, the gap between germline ends came to 11 bases. From germline, CDR1 is SGHVS and CDR2 FQNEAQ. The CDR3 is 14 amino acids. The CDR3 spells CASSLRGKYYEQYF. The CDR3 DNA sequence: TGTGCCAGCAGCTTACGCGGAAAATACTACGAGCAGTACTTC.